Each of the 21 T cell receptor beta chains below was sequenced from the same sample in a study of T cells in Graves' hyperthyroidism and ophthalmopathy. Authors of the study amplified TCR beta CDR3 regions from RNA transcripts. The HTBI primer set drove a first-round RT-PCR of the TCR CDR3. One entry per CDR3 protein, called by TCRdb with MiXCR from the multiplex PCR reads. Here the sample spans 450,000 to 700,000 distinct CDR3 sequences, 46% being singletons. Sequenced material: peripheral blood or thyroid tissue (not recorded which). Source of these receptors: an adult woman with Graves' disease, either hyperthyroidism or ophthalmopathy (not recorded which).

This clonotype was found many times. J is TRBJ2-5 and V is TRBV3-1; D is unclear. Trimming removed 0 bases from V and 2 bases from J, with 10 bases in between. This CDR3 has 15 residues. Germline V gene sequence: CDR1 LGHDT, CDR2 YNNKEL (reference sequence). In DNA form, the CDR3 reads TGTGCCAGCAGCCAAGATCTTGACGGGCAAGAGACCCAGTACTTC. It codes for CASSQDLDGQETQYF.

This clonotype has a handful of counts. The chain carries TRBV7-2 and TRBJ2-7; D perhaps matches TRBD1 (6 bases). The germline V gene encodes CDR1 SGHTA and CDR2 FQGNSA. Deletions cut 3 bases from V and 5 bases from J, with 14 bases between. The CDR3 has 14 residues. The CDR3 DNA sequence: TGTGCCAGCAGCTTGGGCAGGGGTGGCAACGAGCAGTACTTC. Its translation is CASSLGRGGNEQYF.

Many counts were recorded for this clonotype. The V call is TRBV5-1, the J call TRBJ1-2; no clear D. This CDR3 spans 14 amino acids. V was clipped by 5 bases and J by 4 bases, with 15 bases between them. Germline CDR1 is SGHRS and CDR2 is YFSETQ. Written as DNA, the CDR3 is TGCGCCAGCAGGACGGCTTTGAGTGGCTATGGCTACACCTTC. Its protein product is CASRTALSGYGYTF.

The J gene is TRBJ1-3, the V gene TRBV7-9; 8 positions match TRBD1. This CDR3 has 17 amino acids. In germline, CDR1 is SEHNR, CDR2 FQNEAQ (reference sequence). After removal of 5 bases from V and 3 bases from J, the junction contained 12 bases not matched to a gene. Here the CDR3 reads CASSNARQGFSGNTIYF. Written as DNA, the CDR3 is TGTGCCAGCAGCAATGCCCGACAGGGGTTTAGTGGAAACACCATATATTTT.

V and J are TRBV28 and TRBJ1-2, with D unclear. Germline loops: CDR1 MDHEN, CDR2 SYDVKM. The CDR3 is 12 residues long. The V gene lost 8 bases and the J gene lost 4 bases, with 11 bases spanning the gap. CDR3 sequence: CASSSQTYGYTF. CDR3 bases: TGTGCCAGCTCGTCCCAGACCTATGGCTACACCTTC.

The CDR3 nucleotides read TGCAGCGTGGGGACAGGCTACTCCTACGAGCAGTACTTC. This gives the protein CSVGTGYSYEQYF. The chain employs TRBV29-1 and TRBJ2-7; 8 bases map to TRBD1. This CDR3 spans 13 amino acids. Germline V gene lookup returns CDR1 SQVTM and CDR2 ANQGSEA. Trimming took 6 bases from V and 0 from J; bases not matched to a gene: 4.

Concerning this clonotype itself: A much larger clone differs by one base, so this may be a read error. The chain uses TRBV11-2 and TRBJ1-1; D perhaps matches TRBD1 (6 bases). The CDR3 runs to 13 residues. Germline lookup yields CDR1 SGHAT and CDR2 FQNNGV. CDR3: CASRKQGGTESFF. The CDR3 coding sequence is TGTGCCAGCAGAAAACAGGGTGGGACTGAATCTTTCTTT.

This clonotype was seen repeatedly, ten times or more. V and J are TRBV7-8 and TRBJ1-1; TRBD1 might be the D (5 bases). Per germline, CDR1 SGHVS and CDR2 FQNEAQ. Between the trimmed V and J ends, which lost 6 bases and 0 bases, there was a span of 8 bases. The length of the CDR3 is 13 residues. CDR3 in DNA: TGTGCCAGCAGGCCCAGGGTGAACACTGAAGCTTTCTTT. This encodes CASRPRVNTEAFF.

This clonotype came up a few times. The chain joins TRBV15 to TRBJ1-2; D not certain. In germline, CDR1 is LNHNV, CDR2 YYDKDF (reference sequence). The V end was cut by 0 bases, the J end by 3 bases, with 14 bases between. The CDR3 length is 16 residues. In DNA, the CDR3 is TGTGCCACCAGCAGAGATCAGGTCGGCCTGCACTATGGCTACACCTTC. Protein: CATSRDQVGLHYGYTF.

This clonotype was counted ten times or more. This chain connects TRBV11-2 to TRBJ2-2; a possible D gene is TRBD2 (6 bases). V lost 4 bases and J 0 bases, leaving 15 bases between the germline ends. The CDR3 sequence is 17 residues long. Looked up from germline, CDR1 is SGHAT and CDR2 is FQNNGV. CDR3 loop: CASSSTDSGSNTGELFF. The CDR3 DNA is TGTGCCAGCAGCTCAACTGATAGCGGATCGAACACCGGGGAGCTGTTTTTT.

The J gene is TRBJ1-5, the V gene TRBV7-8, with no clear D. V was pared by 6 bases and J by 14 bases, with 23 bases between. This CDR3 spans 14 amino acids. In germline, CDR1 is SGHVS, CDR2 FQNEAQ. The CDR3 is CASSRRWVMRPEHF. CDR3 sequence (DNA): TGTGCCAGCAGTCGGAGGTGGGTTATGAGGCCTGAGCATTTT. The full variable domain, its missing parts supplied by reference TRBV7-8 and TRBJ1-5, is GAGVSQSPRYKVAKRGQDVALRCDPISGHVSLFWYQQALGQGPEFLTYFQNEAQLDKSGLPSDRFFAERPEGSVSTLKIQRTQQEDSAVYLCASSRRWVMRPEHFGDGTRLSIL.

The chain's CDR3 is CASSPKGAGGSTDYGYTF. The CDR3 region has the DNA TGTGCCAGCAGCCCGAAGGGGGCAGGGGGCAGTACGGACTATGGCTACACCTTC. The chain combines TRBV2 with TRBJ1-2; 8 bases fit TRBD1. CDR1 and CDR2 from the germline V gene are SNHLY and FYNNEI. The CDR3 extends over 18 amino acids. Trimming took 6 bases from V and 3 from J; bases not matched to a gene: 18.

This clonotype was seen repeatedly, ten times or more. Given a much more abundant clone one base away, this may be a read error. CDR3 sequence reads: CSVVGPLEKLLF. CDR3 nucleotide sequence: TGCAGCGTTGTAGGACCTCTTGAAAAACTGCTTTTT. V usage is TRBV29-1 and J usage is TRBJ1-4; D is ambiguous. This CDR3 contains 12 residues. Germline assignment: CDR1 SQVTM and CDR2 ANQGSEA.

With respect to this clonotype: This may arise from a read error, as a much more abundant clone is one base away. The chain employs TRBV12-3 or TRBV12-4 and TRBJ1-1, with D unresolved. Trimming removed 7 bases at V and 9 bases at J, with 18 bases between. This CDR3 contains 13 residues. Here the CDR3 DNA reads TGTGCCAGCATAATTCCTGGCATGCCAAAAGCTTTCTTT. Translated, it gives CASIIPGMPKAFF.

This clonotype was detected ten times or more. This sequence joins TRBV12-3 or TRBV12-4 and TRBJ2-7; TRBD1 matches 12 bases. V dropped 7 bases and J dropped 3; count of bases not matched to a gene: 7. This CDR3 is 15 amino acids long. The chain's CDR3 is CASTWGTGGFYEQYF. For the CDR3, the DNA is TGTGCCAGCACCTGGGGGACAGGGGGCTTCTACGAGCAGTACTTC.

This clonotype was seen at least ten times. The CDR3 nucleotides are TGTGCCAGCAAGATGAGCTACGGGAACACTGAAGCTTTCTTT. Amino acid sequence: CASKMSYGNTEAFF. The chain recombines TRBV6-1 with TRBJ1-1; D uncertain. The CDR3 has 14 amino acids. Per the germline V gene, CDR1 is MNHNS and CDR2 is SASEGT. Trimming stripped 7 bases from V and 1 base from J, with 13 bases between.

The CDR3 DNA reads TGTGCCAGCAGTCTCACTCTGGGTGGCTACACCTTC. Amino acid sequence: CASSLTLGGYTF. The chain uses TRBV28 and TRBJ1-2; D unresolved. V was cut by 5 bases and J by 7 bases, with 11 bases left in between. The CDR3 totals 12 residues. CDR1 and CDR2 from the germline V gene are MDHEN and SYDVKM.

The count of this clonotype is one. Germline and junction disagree at one end, which may indicate a read error. The chain links TRBV25-1 to TRBJ1-5; the match to TRBD1 covers 9 bases. From germline, CDR1 is MGHDK and CDR2 SYGVNS. This CDR3 comprises 18 residues. The CDR3 protein is CTSSVGRDREFGNQPQHF. The CDR3 DNA follows: TGTACCAGCAGTGTTGGGCGGGACAGGGAATTTGGCAATCAGCCCCAGCATTTT.

Here the CDR3 reads CASSYRDSNQPQHF. The CDR3 coding sequence is TGTGCCAGCAGCTACCGGGACAGCAATCAGCCCCAGCATTTT. This sequence joins TRBV7-9 and TRBJ1-5; D possibly corresponds to TRBD1 (5 bases). The V and J ends lost 4 bases and 1 base respectively, with 8 bases between them. The CDR3 runs 14 residues. CDR1 is SEHNR, CDR2 FQNEAQ, per germline (reference sequence).

This clonotype was seen ten or more times. The chain uses TRBV9 and TRBJ2-7, with D tentatively TRBD1 or TRBD2 (6 bases each). Germline CDR1 is SGDLS and CDR2 is YYNGEE. Trimming took off 3 bases at V and 1 base at J, with 14 bases between the two ends. The length of the CDR3 is 15 residues. CDR3 coding DNA: TGTGCCAGCAGCGGGTTCGGGGGCTCATCCTACGAGCAGTACTTC. This encodes CASSGFGGSSYEQYF.

About this clonotype: One end of the junction varies from germline; a read error may be responsible. This rearrangement joins TRBV4-1 to TRBJ1-4; possible D gene TRBD1, 6 bases. The CDR3 runs 14 residues. CDR1 and CDR2 from the germline V gene are MGHRA and YSYEKL. For the CDR3, the DNA is TGTGCCAGCAGCCAAGGGGGGAGGAATGAAAAACTGTTTTTT. As protein: CASSQGGRNEKLFF.